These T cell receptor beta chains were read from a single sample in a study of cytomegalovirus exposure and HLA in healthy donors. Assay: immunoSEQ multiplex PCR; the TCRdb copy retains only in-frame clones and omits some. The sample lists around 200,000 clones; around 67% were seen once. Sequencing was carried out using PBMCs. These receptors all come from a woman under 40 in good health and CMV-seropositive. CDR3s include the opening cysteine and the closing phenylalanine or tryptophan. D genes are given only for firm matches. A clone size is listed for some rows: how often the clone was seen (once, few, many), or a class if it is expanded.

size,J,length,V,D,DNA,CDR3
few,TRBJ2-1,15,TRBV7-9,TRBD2,TGTGCCAGCAGCCCGCGGGAGGTGTCCTACAATGAGCAGTTCTTC,CASSPREVSYNEQFF
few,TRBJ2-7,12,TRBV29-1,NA,TGCAGCGTTGAGAAGAGCTCCTACGAGCAGTACTTC,CSVEKSSYEQYF
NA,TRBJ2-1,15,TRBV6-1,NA,TGTGCCAGCAGTGGGATGGAGGGGGCTTGGGATGAGCAGTTCTTC,CASSGMEGAWDEQFF
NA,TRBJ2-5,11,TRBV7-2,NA,TGTGCCAGCAGCCAGGGAGAGACCCAGTACTTC,CASSQGETQYF
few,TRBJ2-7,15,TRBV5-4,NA,TGTGCCAGCAGTCCAGTGGGGGCGGATACCTACGAGCAGTACTTC,CASSPVGADTYEQYF
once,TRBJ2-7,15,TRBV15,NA,TGTGCCACCAGCAGAGATCTGGCCAGCTCCTACGAGCAGTACTTC,CATSRDLASSYEQYF
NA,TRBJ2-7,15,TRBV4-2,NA,TGTGCCAGCAGCCAAGAAGTCACGGACTCTTACGAGCAGTACTTC,CASSQEVTDSYEQYF
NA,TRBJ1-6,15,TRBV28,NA,TGTGCCAGCGGCAATGCGGGGGGTCGGAATTCACCCCTCCACTTT,CASGNAGGRNSPLHF
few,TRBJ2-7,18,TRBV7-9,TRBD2,TGTTCCAGCAGCCCCGCCGGTCAGCGGGGCTGGAGCTCCTACGAGCAGTACTTC,CSSSPAGQRGWSSYEQYF
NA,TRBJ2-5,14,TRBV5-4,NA,TGTGCCAGCAGCTTCAAACAGGGTGGAGAGACCCAGTACTTC,CASSFKQGGETQYF
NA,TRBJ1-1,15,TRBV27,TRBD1,TGTGCCAGCAGTTCCGGACAGGGTCCCAACACTGAAGCTTTCTTT,CASSSGQGPNTEAFF
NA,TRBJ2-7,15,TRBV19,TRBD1,TGTGCCAGTAGTTTGCGACAGGGGGAGGCCTACGAGCAGTACTTC,CASSLRQGEAYEQYF
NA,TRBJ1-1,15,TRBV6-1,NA,TGTGCCAGCAGGGACGGACTGTTGATGAACACTGAAGCTTTCTTT,CASRDGLLMNTEAFF
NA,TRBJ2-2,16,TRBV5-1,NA,TGCGCCAGCAGCTCGGGAACGGGAGTACGGACCGGGGAGCTGTTTTTT,CASSSGTGVRTGELFF
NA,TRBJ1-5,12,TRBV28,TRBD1,TGTGCCACCGCGACACAGGGGAGGCCCCAGCATTTT,CATATQGRPQHF
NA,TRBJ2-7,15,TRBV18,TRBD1,TGTGCCAGCTCATCCGGACAGGGGAGGCCCTACGAGCAGTACTTC,CASSSGQGRPYEQYF
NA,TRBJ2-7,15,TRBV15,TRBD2,TGTGCCACCAGCAGAGGTAGCGGGAGTGGCAACGAGCAGTACTTC,CATSRGSGSGNEQYF
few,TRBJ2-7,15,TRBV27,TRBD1,TGTGCCAGCAGTTCCCCGGGACAGGGGAACTACGAGCAGTACTTC,CASSSPGQGNYEQYF
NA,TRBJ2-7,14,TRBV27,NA,TGTGCCAGCAGTTTATCGGGCAGAGCCTACGAGCAGTACTTC,CASSLSGRAYEQYF
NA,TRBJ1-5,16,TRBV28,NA,TGTGCCAGCAGTTTATCCGCAGGTGTGAGCAATCAGCCCCAGCATTTT,CASSLSAGVSNQPQHF
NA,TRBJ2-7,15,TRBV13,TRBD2,TGTGCCAGCAGTCAAGTACTAGCGGGAGGGCTCGAGCAGTACTTC,CASSQVLAGGLEQYF
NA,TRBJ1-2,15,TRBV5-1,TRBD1,TGCGCCAGCACCCAGGGACAGTCCCCTACCGATGGCTACACCTTC,CASTQGQSPTDGYTF
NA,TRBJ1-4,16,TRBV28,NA,TGTGCCAGCAGTTATGGTCAGGGGTCAACTAATGAAAAACTGTTTTTT,CASSYGQGSTNEKLFF
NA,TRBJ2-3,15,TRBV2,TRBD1,TGTGCCAGCAGGGAATCGGACAGGGTTGAAGATACGCAGTATTTT,CASRESDRVEDTQYF
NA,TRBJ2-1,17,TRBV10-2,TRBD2,TGCGCCAGCAGTGACGGACTAGCGGGAGGGTATGGCAATGAGCAGTTCTTC,CASSDGLAGGYGNEQFF
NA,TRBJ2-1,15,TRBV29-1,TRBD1,TGCAGCGTCCCCACCCGGGACAGCTCCTACAATGAGCAGTTCTTC,CSVPTRDSSYNEQFF
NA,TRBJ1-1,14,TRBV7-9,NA,TGTGCCAGCAGCGGTGGTCCGGGGGTGGGTGAAGCTTTCTTT,CASSGGPGVGEAFF
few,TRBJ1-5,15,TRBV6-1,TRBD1,TGTGCCAGCAGTGAGCGGACAGGTAGCAATCAGCCCCAGCATTTT,CASSERTGSNQPQHF
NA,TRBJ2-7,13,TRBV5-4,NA,TGTGCCAGCACCTACCCTGCGGCTCACGAGCAGTACTTC,CASTYPAAHEQYF
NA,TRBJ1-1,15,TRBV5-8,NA,TGTGCCAGCAGGTCTAGGAAGGTCTCGAACACTGAAGCTTTCTTT,CASRSRKVSNTEAFF
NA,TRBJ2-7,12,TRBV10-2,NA,TGCGCCAGCAGTGCTAACTTCTACGAGCAGTACTTC,CASSANFYEQYF
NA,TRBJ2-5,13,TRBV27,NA,TGTGCCAGCAGTTACCAGGGCCAAGAGACCCAGTACTTC,CASSYQGQETQYF